The next 6 T cell receptor beta chains were all read from a single sample in a study of shared clonotypes between healthy human individuals. The data were produced by immunoSEQ multiplex PCR, yet TCRdb's version contains in-frame clones alone and is incomplete. The table has roughly 320,000 clones, about nine tenths seen once. The sample taken for sequencing was memory CD8+ T cells sorted from blood. Subset indicated: CD45RO+ cells pooled with CCR7-negative TemRA cells. These receptor sequences come from a man in his late teens or twenties in good health.

As concerns this clone: The same CDR3 arises from other DNA sequences in this sample as well. The chain links TRBV7-9 to TRBJ1-2, with a weak D call TRBD1 (6 bases). Looked up from germline, CDR1 is SEHNR and CDR2 is FQNEAQ (reference sequence). Trimming shortened V by 5 bases and J by 2 bases, and 9 bases separated the two germline ends. This CDR3 comprises 13 residues. The CDR3, as DNA: TGTGCCAGCAGCCTCGGACAGAACTATGGCTACACCTTC. Translated, it gives CASSLGQNYGYTF. Filled out from reference TRBV7-9 and TRBJ1-2, the complete variable domain reads DTGVSQNPRHKITKRGQNVTFRCDPISEHNRLYWYRQTLGQGPEFLTYFQNEAQLEKSRLLSDRFSAERPKGSFSTLEIQRTEQGDSAMYLCASSLGQNYGYTFGSGTRLTVV.

This clone was observed a single time. It may be a read error: a sequence one base away is much more abundant. This chain connects TRBV6-6 to TRBJ2-3; unclear D gene. Deletions cut 6 bases from V and 0 bases from J, with 4 bases between. The CDR3 is 12 amino acids. Germline CDR1 MNHNY, CDR2 SVGAGI (reference sequence). The CDR3 DNA reads as TGTGCCAGCAGCCCGAGCACAGATACGCAGTATTTT. Its protein product is CASSPSTDTQYF.

The V call is TRBV19, the J call TRBJ2-3; 7 bases agree with TRBD1. J gave up 11 bases and V 9 bases, and 11 bases lay outside the gene matches. Germline CDR1 LNHDA, CDR2 SQIVND (reference sequence). The CDR3 consists of 12 residues. DNA for the CDR3: TGTGCCAGCGAAGGACAGGCCGACGGGCAGTATTTT. Translation: CASEGQADGQYF.

This clone has a count of ten or more. CDR3 in DNA: TGTGCCAGCAGTCTTGTCTCCTTCGGCGACGAGCAGTACTTC. It is translated as CASSLVSFGDEQYF. The chain joins TRBV6-5 to TRBJ2-7, with unresolved D. The ends were cut back, 5 bases at V and 5 bases at J, with 16 bases in the middle. Germline V lookup: CDR1 MNHEY, CDR2 SVGAGI. This CDR3 region has 14 residues.

The CDR3, as DNA: TGTGCCAGCAGTGAATTGAGACACTTCGTCTCCTATAATTCACCCCTCCACTTT. Residues: CASSELRHFVSYNSPLHF. V usage is TRBV6-1 and J usage is TRBJ1-6; no reliable D call. The CDR3 has 18 residues. Germline values: CDR1 MNHNS, CDR2 SASEGT. Trimming took off 2 bases at V and 0 bases at J, with 14 bases between the two ends.

This chain's CDR3 is CASSWTSIMETQYF. The CDR3 nucleotides are TGTGCCAGCAGTTGGACTAGTATTATGGAGACCCAGTACTTC. The V gene is TRBV28, the J gene TRBJ2-5; the match to TRBD2 covers 7 bases. V was clipped by 4 bases and J by 5 bases; unmatched bases: 7. Germline assignment: CDR1 MDHEN and CDR2 SYDVKM. This CDR3 has 14 residues.